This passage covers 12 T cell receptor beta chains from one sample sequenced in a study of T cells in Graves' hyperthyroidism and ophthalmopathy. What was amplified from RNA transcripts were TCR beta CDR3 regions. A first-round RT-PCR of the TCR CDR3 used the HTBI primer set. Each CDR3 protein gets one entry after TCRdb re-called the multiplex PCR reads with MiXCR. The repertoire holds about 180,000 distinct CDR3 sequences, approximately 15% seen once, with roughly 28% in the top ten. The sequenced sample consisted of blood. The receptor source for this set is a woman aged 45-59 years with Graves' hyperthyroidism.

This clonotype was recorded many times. CDR3 amino acids: CASSLVAGGGATGELFF. In DNA, the CDR3 is TGTGCCAGCAGCTTAGTTGCTGGCGGGGGGGCCACCGGGGAGCTGTTTTTT. This sequence joins TRBV7-8 and TRBJ2-2; 9 bases map to TRBD2. Germline trimming cut 1 base from V and 4 bases from J; bases unmatched to any gene: 7. CDR3 size: 17 residues. Germline values: CDR1 SGHVS, CDR2 FQNEAQ.

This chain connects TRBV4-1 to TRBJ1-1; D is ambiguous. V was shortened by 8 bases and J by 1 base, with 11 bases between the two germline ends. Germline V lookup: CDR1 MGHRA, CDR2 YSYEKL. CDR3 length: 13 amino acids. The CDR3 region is CASLGWTNTEAFF. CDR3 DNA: TGCGCCAGCCTCGGTTGGACGAACACTGAAGCTTTCTTT.

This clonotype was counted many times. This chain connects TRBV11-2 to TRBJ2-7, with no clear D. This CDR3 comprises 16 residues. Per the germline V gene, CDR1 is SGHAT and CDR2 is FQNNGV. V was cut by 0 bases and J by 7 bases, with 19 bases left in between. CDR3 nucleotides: TGTGCCAGCAGCTTAGACACGGGCCTGGCACTTGGGGAGCAGTACTTC. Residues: CASSLDTGLALGEQYF.

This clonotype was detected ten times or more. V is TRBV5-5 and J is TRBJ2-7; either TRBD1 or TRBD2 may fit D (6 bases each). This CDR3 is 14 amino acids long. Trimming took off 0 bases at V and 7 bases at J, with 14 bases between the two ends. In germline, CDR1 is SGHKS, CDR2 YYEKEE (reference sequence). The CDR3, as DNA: TGTGCCAGCAGCTTGGATGCAGGGGCGGGGGAGCAGTACTTC. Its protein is CASSLDAGAGEQYF.

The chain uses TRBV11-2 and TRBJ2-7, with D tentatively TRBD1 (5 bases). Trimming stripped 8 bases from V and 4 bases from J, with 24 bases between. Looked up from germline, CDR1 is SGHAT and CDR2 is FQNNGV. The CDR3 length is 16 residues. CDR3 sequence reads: CASGNAAGQPSYEQYF. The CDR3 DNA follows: TGTGCCAGCGGAAATGCGGCAGGGCAACCTTCATACGAGCAGTACTTC.

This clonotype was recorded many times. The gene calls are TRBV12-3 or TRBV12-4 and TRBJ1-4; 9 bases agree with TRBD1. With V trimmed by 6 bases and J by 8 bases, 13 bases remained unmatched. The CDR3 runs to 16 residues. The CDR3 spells CASSQTGGGLNEKLFF. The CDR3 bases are TGTGCCAGCAGCCAAACAGGGGGCGGGTTGAACGAAAAACTGTTTTTT.

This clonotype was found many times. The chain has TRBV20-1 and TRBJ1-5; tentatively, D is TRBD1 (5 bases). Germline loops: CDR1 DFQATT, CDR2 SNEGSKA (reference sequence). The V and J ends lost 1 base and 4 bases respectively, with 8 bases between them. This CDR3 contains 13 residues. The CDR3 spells CSARGGGNQPQHF. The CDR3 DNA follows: TGCAGTGCTAGAGGGGGCGGTAATCAGCCCCAGCATTTT.

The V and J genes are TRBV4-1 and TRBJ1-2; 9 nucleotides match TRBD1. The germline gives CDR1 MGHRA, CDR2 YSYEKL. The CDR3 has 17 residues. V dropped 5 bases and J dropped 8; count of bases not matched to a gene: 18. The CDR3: CASSYAKTGTGRKGYTF. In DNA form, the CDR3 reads TGCGCCAGCAGCTACGCGAAGACTGGGACAGGGAGGAAAGGCTACACCTTC.

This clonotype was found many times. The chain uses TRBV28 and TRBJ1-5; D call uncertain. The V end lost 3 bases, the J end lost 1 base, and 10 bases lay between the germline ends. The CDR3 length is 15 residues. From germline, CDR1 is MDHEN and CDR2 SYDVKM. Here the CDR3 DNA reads TGTGCCAGCAGTTTGCGTGCAGGAAGCAATCAGCCCCAGCATTTT. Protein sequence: CASSLRAGSNQPQHF. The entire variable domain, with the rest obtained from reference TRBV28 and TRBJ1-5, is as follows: DVKVTQSSRYLVKRTGEKVFLECVQDMDHENMFWYRQDPGLGLRLIYFSYDVKMKEKGDIPEGYSVSREKKERFSLILESASTNQTSMYLCASSLRAGSNQPQHFGDGTRLSIL.

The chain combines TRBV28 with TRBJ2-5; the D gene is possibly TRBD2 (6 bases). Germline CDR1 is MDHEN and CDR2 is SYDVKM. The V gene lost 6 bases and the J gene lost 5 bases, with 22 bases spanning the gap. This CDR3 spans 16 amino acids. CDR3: CASSGPRGWPSETQYF. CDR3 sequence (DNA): TGTGCCAGCAGCGGCCCCCGGGGGTGGCCTAGTGAGACCCAGTACTTC.

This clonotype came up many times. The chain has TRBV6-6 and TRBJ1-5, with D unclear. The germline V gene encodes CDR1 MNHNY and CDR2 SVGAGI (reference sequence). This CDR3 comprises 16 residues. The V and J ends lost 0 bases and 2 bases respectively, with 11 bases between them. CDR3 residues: CASSYSRTVGNQPQHF. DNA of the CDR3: TGTGCCAGCAGTTACTCCCGAACAGTGGGCAATCAGCCCCAGCATTTT.

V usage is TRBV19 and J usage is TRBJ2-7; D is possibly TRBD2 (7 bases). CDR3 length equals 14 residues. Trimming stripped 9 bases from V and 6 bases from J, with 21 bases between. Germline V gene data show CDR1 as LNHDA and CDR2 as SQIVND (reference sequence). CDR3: CASSNRGGGCEQYF. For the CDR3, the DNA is TGTGCCAGCAGCAACAGAGGCGGGGGCTGCGAGCAGTACTTC.